The 3 T cell receptor beta chains presented below share a single source sample, sequenced in a study of vaccination and CD4 T cells after COVID-19. Their recognized antigens are unknown. Treatment of the sample: roughly ten-day PBMC culture with coronavirus spike peptide pools or control peptides (ViraFEST assay). Collection of the unexposed donor's CD4+ T cells took place before the COVID-19 pandemic (2011-2018). The Oncomine TCR Beta short-read assay sequenced DNA from cultured CD4+ T cells. TCRdb reprocessed the PCR reads with MiXCR, giving one entry per CDR3 protein. The sample holds thousands of distinct CDR3 sequences, 36% seen once. The source material was CD4+ T cells from blood, cultured in vitro. The receptors stem from a human donor in good health.

This chain links TRBV7-3 with TRBJ2-5; tentatively, D is TRBD2 (6 bases). The CDR3 is 15 residues long. V was clipped by 5 bases and J by 3 bases, with 16 bases between them. Germline V gene sequence: CDR1 SGHTA, CDR2 FQGTGA. The CDR3: CASSPGVAEKETQYF. The CDR3 DNA reads TGTGCCAGCAGCCCTGGGGTAGCGGAAAAAGAGACCCAGTACTTC.

The V gene is TRBV12-3 or TRBV12-4, the J gene TRBJ2-5; 12 bases are a match to TRBD2. V lost 4 bases and J lost 5; bases outside the gene matches: 14. The CDR3 is 18 amino acids. The CDR3 coding sequence is TGTGCCAGCAGTTCCACCTGGGGTCTAGCGGGGGGGCTCGAGACCCAGTACTTC. Amino acid sequence: CASSSTWGLAGGLETQYF.

This clonotype was recorded a few times. V usage is TRBV20-1 and J usage is TRBJ2-3, with D perhaps TRBD1 (5 bases). The length of the CDR3 is 13 residues. The germline V gene encodes CDR1 DFQATT and CDR2 SNEGSKA (reference sequence). With 3 bases removed from V and 2 bases from J, the gap between germline ends came to 9 bases. DNA of the CDR3: TGCAGTGCTAGGGACACATCCACAGATACGCAGTATTTT. The encoded protein is CSARDTSTDTQYF.